This record looks at one T cell receptor beta chain sequence and its context. The data originate from a study of technical replicates of blood from a handful of donors. TCRdb's copy holds only in-frame clones and misses some; the assay was immunoSEQ multiplex PCR. Of about 82,000 clones in the sample, approximately 94% were seen once. CDR3 length: 14 residues. CDR1 is SGHTA, CDR2 FQGNSA, per germline. V dropped 5 bases and J dropped 0; count of bases not matched to a gene: 1. The sample comprised T cells isolated from PBMCs. The receptor was isolated from a human donor in good health. The chain couples TRBV7-2 to TRBJ2-5, with 9 bases fitting TRBD2. The CDR3 region is CASSPSGNQETQYF. The CDR3 bases are TGTGCCAGCAGCCCTAGCGGGAACCAAGAGACCCAGTACTTC. The complete variable domain, with remaining parts taken from reference TRBV7-2 and TRBJ2-5, reads GAGVSQSPSNKVTEKGKDVELRCDPISGHTALYWYRQSLGQGLEFLIYFQGNSAPDKSGLPSDRFSAERTGGSVSTLTIQRTQQEDSAVYLCASSPSGNQETQYFGPGTRLLVL.